The 4 T cell receptor beta chains in this list originate from one sample, sequenced in a study of blood T cell repertoires in COVID-19. TCRdb's table, derived via immunoSEQ multiplex PCR, lists solely in-frame clones and lacks some. The sample shows 150,000 to 200,000 clones, approximately 79% of them seen only once. What was sequenced was peripheral blood. Every receptor here comes from a man in his 60s with active or convalescent COVID-19.

The chain links TRBV6-5 to TRBJ2-1; 9 bases are a match to TRBD2. The trim removed 7 bases at V and 9 bases at J, leaving 10 bases unmatched. The CDR3 has 14 amino acids. Germline CDR1 MNHEY, CDR2 SVGAGI. The CDR3 spells CASTRGGATVEQFF. DNA of the CDR3: TGTGCCAGCACGCGGGGGGGGGCTACAGTTGAGCAGTTCTTC.

The chain couples TRBV6-4 to TRBJ1-1; D perhaps matches TRBD1 (6 bases). Trimming cost V 6 bases and J 4 bases, with 12 bases left between them. From germline, CDR1 is MRHNA and CDR2 SNTAGT. CDR3 length equals 13 residues. The CDR3 DNA sequence: TGTGCCAGCAGGGGGTTAGGGGGCACTGAAGCTTTCTTT. Its protein is CASRGLGGTEAFF.

The V call is TRBV5-6, the J call TRBJ1-2, with D hard to call. In germline, CDR1 is SGHDT, CDR2 YYEEEE. Trimming left V 3 bases short and J 3 bases short, with 6 bases between. The CDR3 loop spans 12 amino acids. CDR3 bases: TGTGCCAGCAGCTATCAGTACTATGGCTACACCTTC. This sequence encodes CASSYQYYGYTF.

The V call is TRBV7-9, the J call TRBJ2-3; 7 bases align to TRBD1. CDR3 length: 15 amino acids. The V segment lost 5 bases and the J segment 4 bases; nucleotides outside the gene matches: 9. Looked up from germline, CDR1 is SEHNR and CDR2 is FQNEAQ (reference sequence). CDR3 loop: CASSPSGGAADTQYF. Here the CDR3 DNA reads TGTGCCAGCAGCCCTTCAGGGGGAGCGGCAGATACGCAGTATTTT.